Listed here is a single T cell receptor (beta chain). Its specificity is unknown. TCRdb's table, derived via immunoSEQ multiplex PCR, lists solely in-frame clones and lacks some. The sample gives approximately 2.5 million clones, about 92% of which show up once; about 0.13% is in the top ten. This specimen comes from a study of shared clonotypes between healthy human individuals. Study-level findings and limits: A reduction in generation probabilities was seen for non-shared clonotypes relative to those shared by all four donors.

Per germline, CDR1 LNHDA and CDR2 SQIVND (reference sequence). Unmatched junction bases numbered 9, after V lost 6 bases and J lost 7 bases. This CDR3 is built from 16 residues. The chain has TRBV19 and TRBJ2-1; 13 bases map to TRBD2. The specimen sequenced was naive CD4+ T cells sorted from blood. Regarding subset: CD45RA+ positively selected. The sequence was obtained from a man between 18 and 29 years old in good health. In DNA, the CDR3 is TGTGCCAGTAGCACTCTACTAGCGGGGGGGCAGAATGAGCAGTTCTTC. Protein sequence: CASSTLLAGGQNEQFF.